The 24 T cell receptor beta chains presented below share a single source sample, sequenced in a study of CD8 T cells in Susac syndrome. RNA totalling roughly 0.5 to 1 ug underwent reverse transcription with random hexamers. In TCRdb, the immunoSEQ multiplex PCR reads were re-called with MiXCR into one record per CDR3 protein. Altogether around 130,000 distinct CDR3 sequences are present, 96% being singletons, with the ten largest covering over 0.12%. The sample comprised CD4+ T cells from PBMCs. Receptors originate from a human donor with Susac syndrome.

Notes on this clonotype: The junction departs from germline at one end; a sequencing error may be responsible. The chain combines TRBV27 with TRBJ2-7; TRBD2 matches at 8 bases. CDR3 size: 14 residues. Germline V gene lookup returns CDR1 MNHEY and CDR2 SMNVEV (reference sequence). The CDR3 coding sequence is TGTGCCAGCGGGTCGGGAGGGAACTCCAACGAGCAGTACTTC. This gives the protein CASGSGGNSNEQYF.

V gene TRBV15 combines with J gene TRBJ2-2; weak D call: TRBD1 (5 bases). This CDR3 is built from 15 residues. CDR1 is LNHNV and CDR2 is YYDKDF in the germline V gene (reference sequence). Trimming took 6 bases from V and 1 from J, leaving 12 bases between them. CDR3 in amino acids: CATRPVQGNTGELFF. CDR3 in DNA: TGTGCCACCAGGCCTGTTCAGGGGAACACCGGGGAGCTGTTTTTT.

The rearrangement uses TRBV11-2 and TRBJ1-1; D may be TRBD1 (6 bases). The CDR3 covers 15 residues. With 5 bases removed from V and 4 bases from J, the gap between germline ends came to 17 bases. Germline CDR1 and CDR2: SGHAT and FQNNGV. This chain's CDR3 is CASSHKTRGGTEAFF. The CDR3 coding sequence is TGTGCCAGCAGCCACAAAACTCGAGGGGGCACTGAAGCTTTCTTT.

The chain is built from TRBV9 and TRBJ2-3, with 10 bases fitting TRBD2. This CDR3 is 15 amino acids long. Germline V gene sequence: CDR1 SGDLS, CDR2 YYNGEE. Germline trimming cut 4 bases from V and 1 base from J; bases unmatched to any gene: 3. The CDR3 protein is CASSRSGRGTDTQYF. The CDR3 DNA reads as TGTGCCAGCAGCCGGAGCGGGAGGGGCACAGATACGCAGTATTTT.

V is TRBV12-5 and J is TRBJ1-5; no reliable D call. This CDR3 has 13 amino acids. CDR1 and CDR2 (germline): LGHNT, FRNRAP. V was trimmed by 6 bases and J by 4 bases, leaving 10 bases between them. CDR3 sequence: CASGLSFNQPQHF. As DNA, the CDR3 is TGTGCTAGTGGCCTTTCCTTTAATCAGCCCCAGCATTTT.

The chain links TRBV5-1 to TRBJ2-5, with D maybe TRBD1 (7 bases). The germline gives CDR1 SGHRS, CDR2 YFSETQ. The germline V and J ends were trimmed by 3 bases and 4 bases, with 13 bases remaining between them. The CDR3 runs 14 residues. The CDR3 DNA is TGCGCCAGCAGCTCCCGGAGGGGGCGAGAGACCCAGTACTTC. Translated, it gives CASSSRRGRETQYF.

The CDR3 region is CASSSSGFGGNTIYF. Here the CDR3 DNA reads TGCGCCAGCAGCTCCTCAGGCTTCGGGGGAAACACCATATATTTT. The chain has TRBV5-1 and TRBJ1-3; D is uncertain. The V gene lost 3 bases and the J gene lost 4 bases, with 14 bases spanning the gap. The CDR3 contains 15 residues. Germline CDR1 is SGHRS and CDR2 is YFSETQ.

This clonotype showed up just a few times. The rearrangement links TRBV27 to TRBJ2-3; D is perhaps TRBD2 (6 bases). Trimming pared 8 bases from V and 5 bases from J, leaving 8 bases between. Germline CDR1 and CDR2: MNHEY and SMNVEV (reference sequence). The CDR3 spans 11 residues. The CDR3 sequence: CASRRGDTQYF. For the CDR3, the DNA is TGTGCCAGCCGGAGGGGAGATACGCAGTATTTT.

J is TRBJ1-1 and V is TRBV5-1; the D gene is possibly TRBD1 (5 bases). This CDR3 contains 16 residues. The germline V gene encodes CDR1 SGHRS and CDR2 YFSETQ. The V end was cut by 6 bases, the J end by 6 bases, with 24 bases between. The chain's CDR3 is CASTSSPQGGRAEAFF. The CDR3 bases are TGCGCCAGCACTTCGAGCCCCCAGGGCGGTCGGGCTGAAGCTTTCTTT.

This chain links TRBV6-1 with TRBJ2-4, with D unclear. Between the trimmed V and J ends, which lost 1 base and 7 bases, there was a span of 11 bases. Germline lookup yields CDR1 MNHNS and CDR2 SASEGT. This CDR3 region has 14 residues. As DNA, the CDR3 is TGTGCCAGCAGTGAAGTAAGGCGAACGAACATTCAGTACTTC. Its translation is CASSEVRRTNIQYF.

The chain carries TRBV11-3 and TRBJ1-2; no clear D. Trimming stripped 1 base from V and 3 bases from J, with 6 bases between. The CDR3 length is 13 residues. Germline V gene data show CDR1 as SGHNT and CDR2 as YENEEA. CDR3 sequence: CASSLGPDYGYTF. DNA of the CDR3: TGTGCCAGCAGCTTAGGGCCAGACTATGGCTACACCTTC. Drawing the rest from reference TRBV11-3 and TRBJ1-2, the complete variable domain is EAGVVQSPRYKIIEKKQPVAFWCNPISGHNTLYWYLQNLGQGPELLIRYENEEAVDDSQLPKDRFSAERLKGVDSTLKIQPAELGDSAVYLCASSLGPDYGYTFGSGTRLTVV.

The chain has TRBV19 and TRBJ1-1; D uncertain. Trimming left V 6 bases short and J 11 bases short, with 16 bases between. Germline loops: CDR1 LNHDA, CDR2 SQIVND (reference sequence). CDR3 length equals 12 residues. The CDR3 loop reads CASRTRVYEAFF. Written as DNA, the CDR3 is TGTGCCAGTAGGACCCGGGTTTATGAGGCTTTCTTT. Full variable domain (outside the CDR3, taken from reference TRBV19 and TRBJ1-1): DGGITQSPKYLFRKEGQNVTLSCEQNLNHDAMYWYRQDPGQGLRLIYYSQIVNDFQKGDIAEGYSVSREKKESFPLTVTSAQKNPTAFYLCASRTRVYEAFFGQGTRLTVV.

This clonotype was recorded once. The V call is TRBV30, the J call TRBJ2-1, with D perhaps matching TRBD1 or TRBD2 (5 bases each). The V end lost 8 bases, the J end lost 0 bases, and 14 bases lay between the germline ends. Germline assignment: CDR1 GTSNPN and CDR2 SVGIG (reference sequence). The CDR3 contains 14 residues. Here the CDR3 reads CARGGDYSYNEQFF. For the CDR3, the DNA is TGTGCCCGTGGGGGTGACTACTCCTACAATGAGCAGTTCTTC.

The chain is built from TRBV2 and TRBJ2-7, with 9 bases matching TRBD2. V dropped 8 bases and J dropped 3; count of bases not matched to a gene: 5. The CDR3 consists of 13 residues. The germline V gene has CDR1 SNHLY and CDR2 FYNNEI. In DNA, the CDR3 is TGTGCCAGCGAGCGGGAGGCCAGCTACGAGCAGTACTTC. Its protein is CASEREASYEQYF. The variable domain in full, with the rest retrieved from reference TRBV2 and TRBJ2-7, is EPEVTQTPSHQVTQMGQEVILRCVPISNHLYFYWYRQILGQKVEFLVSFYNNEISEKSEIFDDQFSVERPDGSNFTLKIRSTKLEDSAMYFCASEREASYEQYFGPGTRLTVT.

This sequence joins TRBV5-1 and TRBJ1-4, with TRBD1 matching 7 bases. With V trimmed by 5 bases and J by 6 bases, 7 bases remained unmatched. Germline CDR1 SGHRS, CDR2 YFSETQ. The CDR3 sequence is 14 residues long. In nucleotides, the CDR3 is TGCGCCAGCAGAAGGACAGGCGCTTATGAAAAACTGTTTTTT. Its protein is CASRRTGAYEKLFF.

The chain recombines TRBV15 with TRBJ2-1; maybe TRBD1 (5 bases). In germline, CDR1 is LNHNV, CDR2 YYDKDF (reference sequence). There are 15 residues in the CDR3. V was trimmed by 0 bases and J by 5 bases, leaving 11 bases between them. CDR3 in amino acids: CATSREALQDNEQFF. In DNA, the CDR3 is TGTGCCACCAGCAGAGAGGCCCTACAGGACAATGAGCAGTTCTTC.

The V and J genes are TRBV2 and TRBJ2-5, with D possibly being TRBD2 (5 bases). This CDR3 has 12 amino acids. V lost 4 bases to trimming and J lost 3 bases, with 6 bases between them. Germline-derived CDR1 and CDR2 are SNHLY and FYNNEI. The CDR3 region is CASSAGKETQYF. For the CDR3, the DNA is TGTGCCAGCAGTGCCGGGAAAGAGACCCAGTACTTC.

The chain links TRBV7-9 to TRBJ1-2; D is ambiguous. There are 13 residues in the CDR3. Trimming pared 5 bases from V and 0 bases from J, leaving 7 bases between. From germline, CDR1 is SEHNR and CDR2 FQNEAQ (reference sequence). CDR3 DNA: TGTGCCAGCAGCCAGACTGCTAACTATGGCTACACCTTC. Encoded protein: CASSQTANYGYTF.

The chain carries TRBV28 and TRBJ1-2; 7 bases are a match to TRBD1. This CDR3 is built from 13 residues. Germline V gene lookup returns CDR1 MDHEN and CDR2 SYDVKM. J was trimmed by 4 bases and V by 6 bases; bases with no gene match: 5. The CDR3 loop is CASRAGGAYGYTF. In nucleotides, the CDR3 is TGTGCCAGCAGGGCAGGGGGAGCCTATGGCTACACCTTC.

This chain links TRBV28 with TRBJ1-1, with 7 bases matching TRBD1. The CDR3 contains 14 residues. V was pared by 6 bases and J by 1 base, with 5 bases of the junction left unmatched. Germline V gene lookup returns CDR1 MDHEN and CDR2 SYDVKM. The CDR3 sequence: CASRTGTANTEAFF. In DNA form, the CDR3 reads TGTGCCAGCAGGACCGGGACAGCGAACACTGAAGCTTTCTTT.

J is TRBJ2-5 and V is TRBV3-1, with 7 bases identical to TRBD2. Germline V lookup: CDR1 LGHDT, CDR2 YNNKEL (reference sequence). There are 15 residues in the CDR3. J gave up 0 bases and V 4 bases, and 5 bases lay outside the gene matches. The CDR3 DNA is TGTGCCAGCAGCCCGAAACTAGCGAACCAAGAGACCCAGTACTTC. Residues: CASSPKLANQETQYF.

The genes are TRBV2 and TRBJ2-2, with D uncertain. From germline, CDR1 is SNHLY and CDR2 FYNNEI. This CDR3 comprises 13 residues. The germline V and J ends were trimmed by 4 bases and 7 bases, with 10 bases remaining between them. The CDR3 sequence: CASSGTVVGELFF. As DNA, the CDR3 is TGTGCCAGCAGTGGAACCGTGGTCGGGGAGCTGTTTTTT.

The gene calls are TRBV7-9 and TRBJ2-3; D ambiguous. Trimming took 3 bases from V and 3 from J, leaving 7 bases between them. CDR3 length: 13 amino acids. Per the germline V gene, CDR1 is SEHNR and CDR2 is FQNEAQ (reference sequence). CDR3 sequence: CASSFAQTDTQYF. CDR3 DNA: TGTGCCAGCAGCTTCGCCCAGACAGATACGCAGTATTTT.

DNA of the CDR3: TGTGCCAGCAGCTCCACCGGGACTCCTGAAGCTTTCTTT. It encodes CASSSTGTPEAFF. This chain joins TRBV7-2 and TRBJ1-1; TRBD1 might be the D (5 bases). CDR1 is SGHTA and CDR2 is FQGNSA in the germline V gene. V gave up 4 bases and J gave up 6 bases, with 12 bases separating them. The CDR3 contains 13 residues.